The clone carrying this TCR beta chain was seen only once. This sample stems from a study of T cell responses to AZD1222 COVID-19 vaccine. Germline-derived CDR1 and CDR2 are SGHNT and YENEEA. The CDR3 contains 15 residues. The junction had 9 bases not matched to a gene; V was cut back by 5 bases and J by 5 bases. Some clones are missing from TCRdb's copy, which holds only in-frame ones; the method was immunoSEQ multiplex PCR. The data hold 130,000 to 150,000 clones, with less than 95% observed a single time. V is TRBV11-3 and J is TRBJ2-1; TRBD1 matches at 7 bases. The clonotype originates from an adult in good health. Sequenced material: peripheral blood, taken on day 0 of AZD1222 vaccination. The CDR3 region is CASSPGQVPNNEQFF. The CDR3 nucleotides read TGTGCCAGCAGCCCCGGACAGGTACCCAACAATGAGCAGTTCTTC. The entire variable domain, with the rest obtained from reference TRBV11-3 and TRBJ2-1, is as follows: EAGVVQSPRYKIIEKKQPVAFWCNPISGHNTLYWYLQNLGQGPELLIRYENEEAVDDSQLPKDRFSAERLKGVDSTLKIQPAELGDSAVYLCASSPGQVPNNEQFFGPGTRLTVL.